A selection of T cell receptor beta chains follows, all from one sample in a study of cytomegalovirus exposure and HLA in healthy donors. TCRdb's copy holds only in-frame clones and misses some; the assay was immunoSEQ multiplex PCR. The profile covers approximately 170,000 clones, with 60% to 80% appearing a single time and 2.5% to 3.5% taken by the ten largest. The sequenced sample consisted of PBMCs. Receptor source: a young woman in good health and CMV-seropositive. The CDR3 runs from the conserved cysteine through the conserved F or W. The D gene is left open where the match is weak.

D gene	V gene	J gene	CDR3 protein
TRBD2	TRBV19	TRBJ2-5	CASSIRLAELSQETQYF
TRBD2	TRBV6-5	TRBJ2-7	CASSGTSGSYEQYF
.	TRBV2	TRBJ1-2	CASRPLQGSYTF
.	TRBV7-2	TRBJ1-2	CASSLDRLEYGYTF
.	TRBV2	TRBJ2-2	CASREGLNTGELFF
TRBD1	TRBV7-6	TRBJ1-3	CASSRLTGGSSGNTIYF
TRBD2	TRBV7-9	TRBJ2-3	CASSSWRGEKADTQYF
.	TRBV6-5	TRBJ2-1	CASGRDWYNEQFF
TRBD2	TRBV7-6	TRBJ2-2	CASSLVAAGTGELFF
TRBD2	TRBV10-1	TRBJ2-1	CASSPLAGGDEQFF
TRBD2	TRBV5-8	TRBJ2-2	CASSPEVAGGAEELFF
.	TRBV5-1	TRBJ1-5	CASSLSGVNQPQHF
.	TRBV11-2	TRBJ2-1	CASSLVVREWYNEQFF
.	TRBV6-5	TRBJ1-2	CASSYSEGLYGYTF
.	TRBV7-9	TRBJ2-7	CAVPEWSSYEQYF
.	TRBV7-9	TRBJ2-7	CASSLVLEGHEQYF
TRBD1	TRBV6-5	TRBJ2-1	CAAGPGQKQFF
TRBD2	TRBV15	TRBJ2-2	CATSRVYSGRGIGELFF
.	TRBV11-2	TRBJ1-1	CASSLDTLGRVGAEAFF
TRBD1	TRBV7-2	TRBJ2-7	CASSSRDRGHEQYF
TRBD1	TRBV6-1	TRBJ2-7	CASTPGQGTYEQYF
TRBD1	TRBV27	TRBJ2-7	CASRPSPRGSSYEQYF
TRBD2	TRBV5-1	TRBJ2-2	CASSSGLADTGELFF
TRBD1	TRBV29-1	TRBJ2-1	CSVEETDRGVF
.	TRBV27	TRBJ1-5	CASSHGPSGQPQHF
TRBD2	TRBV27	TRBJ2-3	CASSGRLAGLYTQYF
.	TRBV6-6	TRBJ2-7	CASSQGTEQYF
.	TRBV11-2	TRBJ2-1	CASSLERRLSNEQFF
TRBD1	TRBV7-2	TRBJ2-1	CASSLARTGANEQFF
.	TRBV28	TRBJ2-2	CASIISQGGANTGELFF
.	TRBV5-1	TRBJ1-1	CASRTGMNTEAFF
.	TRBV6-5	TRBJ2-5	CASSYLSSGGETQYF
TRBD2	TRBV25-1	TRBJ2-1	CASSLPAGGGNEQFF
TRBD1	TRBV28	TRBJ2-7	CASRGQGDYREQYF
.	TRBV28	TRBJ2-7	CASSLSGGAGTYEQYF
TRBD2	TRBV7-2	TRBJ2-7	CASSASTSGSTYSYF
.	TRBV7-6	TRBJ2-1	CASSLGPNGRPNDEQFF
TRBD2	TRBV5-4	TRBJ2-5	CASSPPTSEETQYF
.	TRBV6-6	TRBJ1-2	CASSYSRAGYGYTF
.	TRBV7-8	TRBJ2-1	CASSLGVAGPYNEQFF
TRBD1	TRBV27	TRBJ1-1	CASSSTGWGVDEAFF
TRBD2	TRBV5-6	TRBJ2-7	CASRLAGGMGEQYF
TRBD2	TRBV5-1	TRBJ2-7	CASSLWGGSGYEQYF
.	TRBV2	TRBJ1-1	CASSDGRMNTEAFF
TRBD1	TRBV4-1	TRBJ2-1	CASSQTGYNEQFF